Listed below are T cell receptor beta chains from one sample, sequenced in a study of CD8+CD57+ T cells in acquired aplastic anemia. TCRdb reprocessed the reads with MiXCR, giving one entry per CDR3 protein. Found here are approximately 59,000 distinct CDR3 sequences, about 56% of them singletons; the top ten hold 16%. The sample comprised sorted CD4+, CD8+, or CD8+CD57+ T cells (not recorded which) from PBMCs. The receptors stem from a human donor with aplastic anemia. Both conserved end residues are part of each CDR3. D genes are given only for firm matches. Some rows have no size entry. The others give once, few or many, or a class for an expanded clone.

D gene,J gene,CDR3 length,V gene,clone size,CDR3 DNA,CDR3 protein
TRBD1,TRBJ1-2,16,TRBV24-1,NA,TGTGCCACCAGTGATACACCGGGACAGGGCACTTATGGCTACACCTTC,CATSDTPGQGTYGYTF
NA,TRBJ2-7,16,TRBV5-6,NA,TGTGCCAGCAGCCCGTCGAGGGCCGGACTGCAGGACGAGCAGTACTTC,CASSPSRAGLQDEQYF
NA,TRBJ1-2,13,TRBV11-1,NA,TGTGCCAGCAGTTTCGTCGCGGGTAATGGCTACACCTTC,CASSFVAGNGYTF
NA,TRBJ2-5,12,TRBV24-1,NA,TGTGCCACCAGTGATAGGGGAGAGACCCAGTACTTC,CATSDRGETQYF
NA,TRBJ1-2,14,TRBV5-4,many,TGTGCCAGCAGCAATCCCTGGGACGGCTATGGCTACACCTTC,CASSNPWDGYGYTF
NA,TRBJ1-2,14,TRBV29-1,NA,TGCAGCGTCGCCAGACAGGACACTAACTATGGCTACACCTTC,CSVARQDTNYGYTF
NA,TRBJ1-1,12,TRBV4-2,many,TGTGCCAGCAGCCAAGATATCACTGAAGCTTTCTTT,CASSQDITEAFF
NA,TRBJ1-2,14,TRBV6-2/TRBV6-3,NA,TGTGCCAGCAGTTACCAGGGACGGGCAAATGGCTACACCTTC,CASSYQGRANGYTF
TRBD1,TRBJ1-1,14,TRBV7-9,NA,TGTGCCAGCAGCTTAGAAGTCCAGGGGGCTTCGGCTTTCTTT,CASSLEVQGASAFF
NA,TRBJ2-3,12,TRBV6-2/TRBV6-3,many,TGTGCCAGCAGCTACCCAGGGGATACGCAGTATTTT,CASSYPGDTQYF
TRBD2,TRBJ2-1,19,TRBV9,NA,TGTGCCAGCAGCGCAGGACGGACTAGCGGGAGGTCCAACTACAATGAGCAGTTCTTC,CASSAGRTSGRSNYNEQFF
NA,TRBJ2-1,13,TRBV4-1,many,TGCGCCAGCAGCCAAGCCGGATACAATGAGCAGTTCTTC,CASSQAGYNEQFF
TRBD2,TRBJ2-3,18,TRBV10-2,NA,TGCGCCAGCAGAATCGCATCAGGGACTAGCCGATTCACAGATACGCAGTATTTT,CASRIASGTSRFTDTQYF
NA,TRBJ2-3,18,TRBV9,NA,TGTGCCAGCAGCGTGAGCAACCGGGACTCGGCGGGCACAGATACGCAGTATTTT,CASSVSNRDSAGTDTQYF